This passage covers 22 T cell receptor beta chains from one sample sequenced in a study of T cell changes during pregnancy in multiple sclerosis. TCRdb's copy holds only in-frame clones and misses some; the assay was immunoSEQ multiplex PCR. This table has roughly 80,000 clones, just over 90% appearing once. The material was peripheral blood, obtained in the second trimester of pregnancy. Receptor source: a female donor with multiple sclerosis, enrolled in a pregnancy study.

Regarding this clone: The same CDR3 arises from other DNA sequences in this sample as well. The V gene is TRBV7-2, the J gene TRBJ2-3; 11 bases are shared with TRBD2. CDR1 SGHTA and CDR2 FQGNSA come from the germline V gene. With V trimmed by 1 base and J by 4 bases, 1 base remained unmatched. The CDR3 consists of 15 residues. The CDR3 is CASSLVAGGSDTQYF. The CDR3 nucleotides read TGTGCCAGCAGCTTAGTAGCGGGAGGGTCAGATACGCAGTATTTT.

The CDR3 coding sequence is TGTGCCAGCAGCCCGACCCTAGCGGGGGGGCCAAATACGCAGTATTTT. Its protein is CASSPTLAGGPNTQYF. This chain links TRBV7-3 with TRBJ2-3; 12 bases fit TRBD2. This CDR3 region has 16 residues. V lost 5 bases to trimming and J lost 7 bases; unmatched junction nucleotides: 10. From germline, CDR1 is SGHTA and CDR2 FQGTGA.

The rearrangement joins TRBV4-1 to TRBJ2-2; 10 bases are shared with TRBD2. There are 15 residues in the CDR3. V shed 4 bases, J shed 7 bases, and the junction held 6 bases outside the gene matches. Per germline, CDR1 MGHRA and CDR2 YSYEKL. CDR3 nucleotide sequence: TGCGCCAGCAGCCCATTAGCGGGGGGCGGCGGGGAGCTGTTTTTT. Translation: CASSPLAGGGGELFF.

This chain joins TRBV10-3 and TRBJ2-5, with a tentative D call TRBD2 (5 bases). Trimming removed 2 bases from V and 5 bases from J, with 18 bases in between. CDR1 is ENHRY and CDR2 is SYGVKD in the germline V gene. The CDR3 runs 16 residues. The CDR3 region is CAISERRLTSGETQYF. The CDR3 coding sequence is TGTGCCATCAGTGAGAGGCGACTAACTAGTGGGGAGACCCAGTACTTC.

V gene TRBV6-5 combines with J gene TRBJ1-2; TRBD1 agrees at 7 bases. Looked up from germline, CDR1 is MNHEY and CDR2 is SVGAGI. V lost 4 bases and J lost 0; bases outside the gene matches: 8. CDR3 length equals 16 residues. CDR3 region: CASSLKGALANYGYTF. CDR3 nucleotides: TGTGCCAGCAGTTTAAAGGGGGCTTTGGCTAACTATGGCTACACCTTC.

This chain uses TRBV2 with TRBJ2-7; D gene uncertain. Germline V gene data show CDR1 as SNHLY and CDR2 as FYNNEI. With 7 bases removed from V and 5 bases from J, the gap between germline ends came to 6 bases. The CDR3 totals 10 residues. Here the CDR3 DNA reads TGTGCCAGCATGGGCCACGAGCAGTACTTC. Its translation: CASMGHEQYF.

This CDR3 is CASTTGGHGYTF. CDR3 coding DNA: TGTGCCAGCACCACAGGGGGCCATGGCTACACCTTC. The gene calls are TRBV27 and TRBJ1-2; 9 bases are a match to TRBD1. The CDR3 is made up of 12 amino acids. The germline CDR1 and CDR2 sequences are MNHEY and SMNVEV (reference sequence). Trimming took 7 bases from V and 6 from J; bases not matched to a gene: 3.

The chain couples TRBV15 to TRBJ2-7; TRBD1 matches 8 bases. Trimming took 3 bases from V and 5 from J; bases not matched to a gene: 6. This CDR3 has 14 residues. Germline V gives CDR1 LNHNV, CDR2 YYDKDF (reference sequence). The CDR3 region has the DNA TGTGCCACCAGCAGGGGACAGGAAAGTAACGAGCAGTACTTC. Translating gives CATSRGQESNEQYF.

The rearrangement joins TRBV6-4 to TRBJ2-1, with D tentatively TRBD2 (5 bases). The germline V and J ends were trimmed by 2 bases and 6 bases, with 8 bases remaining between them. CDR3 size: 13 residues. Per germline, CDR1 MRHNA and CDR2 SNTAGT. This chain's CDR3 is CASSDRTSNEQFF. The CDR3 DNA reads as TGTGCCAGCAGTGACCGAACTAGCAATGAGCAGTTCTTC.

CDR3 in DNA: TGCGCCAGCAGCCAACCCCTAGCGAGAGGAAACACCATATATTTT. Translating gives CASSQPLARGNTIYF. This chain joins TRBV4-1 and TRBJ1-3; D uncertain. Germline V gives CDR1 MGHRA, CDR2 YSYEKL. The CDR3 is made up of 15 amino acids. V lost 2 bases and J lost 4, with 12 bases in between.

This chain joins TRBV27 and TRBJ2-7; D may be TRBD1 (6 bases). The V end lost 0 bases, the J end lost 3 bases, and 12 bases lay between the germline ends. Germline-derived CDR1 and CDR2 are MNHEY and SMNVEV (reference sequence). The CDR3 has 15 amino acids. CDR3 region: CASSLSKTGYYEQYF. The CDR3 coding sequence is TGTGCCAGCAGTTTATCCAAAACAGGGTACTACGAGCAGTACTTC.

The chain is built from TRBV6-4 and TRBJ2-2; 7 bases agree with TRBD1. V gave up 0 bases and J gave up 6 bases; unmatched junction bases: 1. The germline CDR1 and CDR2 sequences are MRHNA and SNTAGT. The CDR3 is made up of 14 amino acids. The CDR3 sequence is CASSDSGGAGELFF. The CDR3, as DNA: TGTGCCAGCAGTGACTCAGGGGGCGCCGGGGAGCTGTTTTTT.

V gene TRBV4-1 combines with J gene TRBJ2-7; 9 bases align to TRBD2. The CDR3 has 16 residues. Germline loops: CDR1 MGHRA, CDR2 YSYEKL. V dropped 4 bases and J dropped 2; count of bases not matched to a gene: 9. The CDR3 DNA sequence: TGCGCCAGCAGCCCCTTGCGGGGGGGGGCCGCCTACGAGCAGTACTTC. Translating gives CASSPLRGGAAYEQYF.

The rearrangement uses TRBV28 and TRBJ1-4; 7 bases are shared with TRBD1. V lost 5 bases and J lost 7; bases outside the gene matches: 19. The CDR3 length is 18 residues. The V gene's germline CDR1 is MDHEN and CDR2 SYDVKM. The CDR3 coding sequence is TGTGCCAGCAGTCCGACTTTTTTAGGGGGCGCGTTCGGTGAAAAACTGTTTTTT. Translated, it gives CASSPTFLGGAFGEKLFF.

The count of this clone is one. The CDR3 bases are TGCGCCAGCAGCTTTTCCGGGACAGGGGATGGTGAGCAGTACTTC. This encodes CASSFSGTGDGEQYF. This sequence joins TRBV5-1 and TRBJ2-7, with TRBD1 identical over 10 bases. Germline trimming cut 2 bases from V and 7 bases from J; bases unmatched to any gene: 9. The CDR3 loop spans 15 amino acids. CDR1 and CDR2 (germline): SGHRS, YFSETQ.

This clone was counted between two and nine times. V gene TRBV10-2 combines with J gene TRBJ1-6, with D possibly TRBD1 on 5 matching bases. V was trimmed by 2 bases and J by 4 bases, leaving 6 bases between them. Per germline, CDR1 WSHSY and CDR2 SAAADI. The CDR3 is made up of 14 amino acids. CDR3 DNA: TGCGCCAGCAGTGAGGGGGCGTATAATTCACCCCTCCACTTT. Protein product: CASSEGAYNSPLHF.

The gene calls are TRBV27 and TRBJ1-2; D gene uncertain. V lost 0 bases and J lost 6, with 8 bases in between. The V gene's germline CDR1 is MNHEY and CDR2 SMNVEV (reference sequence). The length of the CDR3 is 13 residues. Here the CDR3 DNA reads TGTGCCAGCAGTTTATCAGCGATCAATGGCTACACCTTC. Translating it yields CASSLSAINGYTF.

The V and J genes are TRBV12-5 and TRBJ2-5, with a possible D match to TRBD2 (6 bases). The CDR3 runs to 15 residues. Per germline, CDR1 LGHNT and CDR2 FRNRAP. V gave up 9 bases and J gave up 2 bases, with 19 bases separating them. DNA of the CDR3: TGTGCTAGCCAACCGGGACTCAGATTACAAGAGACCCAGTACTTC. Translating gives CASQPGLRLQETQYF. The whole variable domain, remainder taken from reference TRBV12-5 and TRBJ2-5, is DARVTQTPRHKVTEMGQEVTMRCQPILGHNTVFWYRQTMMQGLELLAYFRNRAPLDDSGMPKDRFSAEMPDATLATLKIQPSEPRDSAVYFCASQPGLRLQETQYFGPGTRLLVL.

This sequence joins TRBV30 and TRBJ1-6, with D possibly TRBD1 on 6 matching bases. This CDR3 spans 13 amino acids. Trimming took off 8 bases at V and 7 bases at J, with 15 bases between the two ends. Per germline, CDR1 GTSNPN and CDR2 SVGIG (reference sequence). The CDR3 region has the DNA TGTGCCGAATCCCACAGGGAGAATTCACCCCTCCACTTT. It encodes CAESHRENSPLHF. The variable domain in full, with the rest retrieved from reference TRBV30 and TRBJ1-6, is SQTIHQWPATLVQPVGSPLSLECTVEGTSNPNLYWYRQAAGRGLQLLFYSVGIGQISSEVPQNLSASRPQDRQFILSSKKLLLSDSGFYLCAESHRENSPLHFGNGTRLTVT.

V and J are TRBV7-2 and TRBJ1-2; D remains ambiguous. Trimming removed 3 bases from V and 5 bases from J, with 7 bases in between. Germline CDR1 reads SGHTA; CDR2 reads FQGNSA. This CDR3 spans 12 amino acids. The CDR3 nucleotides read TGTGCCAGCAGCTTTGGGCAGTATGGCTACACCTTC. Its translation is CASSFGQYGYTF.

This clone was counted once. The chain combines TRBV7-3 with TRBJ2-1; D perhaps matches TRBD1 (5 bases). This CDR3 has 18 residues. Germline lookup yields CDR1 SGHTA and CDR2 FQGTGA. The V end was cut by 0 bases, the J end by 4 bases, with 19 bases between. The CDR3 is CASSLTDPRAGKYNEQFF. The CDR3 bases are TGTGCCAGCAGCTTAACGGACCCAAGGGCAGGGAAATACAATGAGCAGTTCTTC.

The V gene is TRBV6-6, the J gene TRBJ1-5, with D possibly TRBD1 on 6 matching bases. V lost 2 bases and J 7 bases, leaving 12 bases between the germline ends. The CDR3 spans 14 residues. Germline V CDR1 and CDR2: MNHNY, SVGAGI (reference sequence). The CDR3 DNA is TGTGCCAGCAGTTACACCGGACAGCAACAGCCCCAGCATTTT. Amino acids: CASSYTGQQQPQHF.